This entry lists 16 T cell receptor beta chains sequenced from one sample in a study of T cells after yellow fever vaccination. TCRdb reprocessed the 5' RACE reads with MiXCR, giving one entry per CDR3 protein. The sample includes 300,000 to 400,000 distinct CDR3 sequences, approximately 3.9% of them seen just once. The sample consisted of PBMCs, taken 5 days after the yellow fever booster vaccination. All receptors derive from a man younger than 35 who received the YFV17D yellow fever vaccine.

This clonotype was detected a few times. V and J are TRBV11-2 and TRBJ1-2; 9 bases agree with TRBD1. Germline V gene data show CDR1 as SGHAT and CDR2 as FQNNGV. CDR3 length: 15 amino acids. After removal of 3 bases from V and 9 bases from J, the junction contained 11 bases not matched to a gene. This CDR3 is CASSFKNRDRERYTF. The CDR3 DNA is TGTGCCAGCAGCTTTAAGAACCGGGACAGGGAGCGCTACACCTTC.

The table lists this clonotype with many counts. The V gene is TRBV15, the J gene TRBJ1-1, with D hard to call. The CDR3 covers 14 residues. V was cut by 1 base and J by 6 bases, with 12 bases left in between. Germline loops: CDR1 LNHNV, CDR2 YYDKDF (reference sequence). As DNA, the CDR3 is TGTGCCACCAGCAGAGTTCCACCCAAGGCTGAAGCTTTCTTT. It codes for CATSRVPPKAEAFF.

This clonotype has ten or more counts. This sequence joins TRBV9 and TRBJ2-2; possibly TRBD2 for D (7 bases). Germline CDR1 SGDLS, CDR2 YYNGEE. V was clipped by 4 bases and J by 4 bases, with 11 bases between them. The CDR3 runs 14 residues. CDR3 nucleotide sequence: TGTGCCAGCAGCTTGGGGGGGGCCACCGGGGAGCTGTTTTTT. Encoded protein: CASSLGGATGELFF.

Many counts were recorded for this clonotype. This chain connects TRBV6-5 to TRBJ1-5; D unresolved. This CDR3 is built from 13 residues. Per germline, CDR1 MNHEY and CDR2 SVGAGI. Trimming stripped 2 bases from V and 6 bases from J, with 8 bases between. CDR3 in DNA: TGTGCCAGCAGTTACGAGAGTAGTCAGCCCCAGCATTTT. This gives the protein CASSYESSQPQHF.

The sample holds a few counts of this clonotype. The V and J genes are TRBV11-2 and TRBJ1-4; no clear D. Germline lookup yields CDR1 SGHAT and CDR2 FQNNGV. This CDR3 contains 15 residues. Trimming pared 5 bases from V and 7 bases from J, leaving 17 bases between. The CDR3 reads CASSPGYLVIEKLFF. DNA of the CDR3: TGTGCCAGCAGCCCCGGGTATTTAGTTATTGAAAAACTGTTTTTT.

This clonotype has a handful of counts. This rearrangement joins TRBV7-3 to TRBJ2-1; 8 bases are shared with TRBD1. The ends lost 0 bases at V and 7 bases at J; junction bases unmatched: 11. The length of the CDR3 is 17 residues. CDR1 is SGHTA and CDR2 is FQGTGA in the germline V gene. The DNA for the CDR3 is TGTGCCAGCAGCTTAACAGCGGCAGGGGGCCTTAGGAATGAGCAGTTCTTC. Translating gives CASSLTAAGGLRNEQFF.

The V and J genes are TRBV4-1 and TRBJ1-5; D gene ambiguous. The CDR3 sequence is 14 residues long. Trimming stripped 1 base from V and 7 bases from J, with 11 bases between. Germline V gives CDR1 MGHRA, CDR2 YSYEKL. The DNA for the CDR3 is TGCGCCAGCAGCCAAGTAGCAGTGGGGCAGCCCCAGCATTTT. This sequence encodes CASSQVAVGQPQHF.

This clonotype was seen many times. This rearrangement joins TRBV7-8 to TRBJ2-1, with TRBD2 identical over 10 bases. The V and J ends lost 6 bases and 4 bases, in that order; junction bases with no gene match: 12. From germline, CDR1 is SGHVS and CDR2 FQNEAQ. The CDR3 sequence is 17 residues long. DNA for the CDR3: TGTGCCAGCAGTTTCACCTCTAGCGGGGGCGCGTACAATGAGCAGTTCTTC. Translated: CASSFTSSGGAYNEQFF.

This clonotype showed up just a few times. CDR3 sequence: CASSLQEAKNIQYF. The CDR3 region has the DNA TGTGCCAGCAGCTTACAAGAAGCCAAAAACATTCAGTACTTC. V is TRBV7-9 and J is TRBJ2-4; the D is unclear. CDR1 is SEHNR and CDR2 is FQNEAQ in the germline V gene (reference sequence). The CDR3 sequence is 14 residues long. V was cut by 2 bases and J by 0 bases, with 5 bases left in between.

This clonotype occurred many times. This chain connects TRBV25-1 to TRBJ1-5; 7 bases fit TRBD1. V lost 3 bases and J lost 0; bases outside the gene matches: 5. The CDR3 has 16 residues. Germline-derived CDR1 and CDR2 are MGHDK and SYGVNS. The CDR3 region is CASSDGRQGSNQPQHF. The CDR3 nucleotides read TGTGCCAGCAGTGATGGGCGACAGGGTAGCAATCAGCCCCAGCATTTT.

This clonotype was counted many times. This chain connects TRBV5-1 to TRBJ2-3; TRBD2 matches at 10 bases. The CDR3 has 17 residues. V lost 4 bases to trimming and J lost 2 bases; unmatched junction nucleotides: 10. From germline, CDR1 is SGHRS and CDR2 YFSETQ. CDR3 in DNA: TGCGCCAGCAGCCGAACCCCACTAGCGGGGATCACAGATACGCAGTATTTT. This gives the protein CASSRTPLAGITDTQYF.

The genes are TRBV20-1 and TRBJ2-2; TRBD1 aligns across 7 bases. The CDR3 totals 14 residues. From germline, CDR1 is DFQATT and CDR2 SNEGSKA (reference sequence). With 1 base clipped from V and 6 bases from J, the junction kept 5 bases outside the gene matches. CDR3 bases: TGCAGTGCTAGAGCCTGGGACAGTGCCGGGGAGCTGTTTTTT. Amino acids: CSARAWDSAGELFF.

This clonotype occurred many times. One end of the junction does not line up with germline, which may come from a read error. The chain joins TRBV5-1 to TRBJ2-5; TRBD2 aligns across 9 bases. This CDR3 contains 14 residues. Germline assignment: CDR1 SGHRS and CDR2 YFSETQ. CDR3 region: CASSPGLAGETQYF. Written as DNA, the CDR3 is TGTGCCAGCAGTCCGGGACTAGCCGGGGAGACCCAGTACTTC. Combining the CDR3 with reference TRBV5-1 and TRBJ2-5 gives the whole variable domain KAGVTQTPRYLIKTRGQQVTLSCSPISGHRSVSWYQQTPGQGLQFLFEYFSETQRNKGNFPGRFSGRQFSNSRSEMNVSTLELGDSALYLCASSPGLAGETQYFGPGTRLLVL.

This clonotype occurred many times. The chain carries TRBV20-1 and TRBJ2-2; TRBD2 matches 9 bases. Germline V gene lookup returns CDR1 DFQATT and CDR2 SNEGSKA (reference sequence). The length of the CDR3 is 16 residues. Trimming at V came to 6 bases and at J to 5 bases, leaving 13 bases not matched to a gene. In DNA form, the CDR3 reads TGCAGTGCAACCCTTTGGCGGGGGGGTTCTACCGGGGAGCTGTTTTTT. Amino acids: CSATLWRGGSTGELFF.

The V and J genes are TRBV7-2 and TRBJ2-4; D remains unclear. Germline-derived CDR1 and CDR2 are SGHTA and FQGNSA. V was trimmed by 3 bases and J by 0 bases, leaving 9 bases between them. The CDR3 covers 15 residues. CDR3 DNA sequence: TGTGCCAGCAGCTTCGGAAGGGCAGCCAAAAACATTCAGTACTTC. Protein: CASSFGRAAKNIQYF.

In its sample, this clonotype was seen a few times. The CDR3 spells CASSQELVGEQPQHF. Written as DNA, the CDR3 is TGCGCCAGCAGCCAAGAATTAGTGGGAGAACAGCCCCAGCATTTT. The chain joins TRBV4-3 to TRBJ1-5; D uncertain. The germline CDR1 and CDR2 sequences are LGHNA and YSLEER. The V end was cut by 0 bases, the J end by 7 bases, with 13 bases between. This CDR3 contains 15 residues.